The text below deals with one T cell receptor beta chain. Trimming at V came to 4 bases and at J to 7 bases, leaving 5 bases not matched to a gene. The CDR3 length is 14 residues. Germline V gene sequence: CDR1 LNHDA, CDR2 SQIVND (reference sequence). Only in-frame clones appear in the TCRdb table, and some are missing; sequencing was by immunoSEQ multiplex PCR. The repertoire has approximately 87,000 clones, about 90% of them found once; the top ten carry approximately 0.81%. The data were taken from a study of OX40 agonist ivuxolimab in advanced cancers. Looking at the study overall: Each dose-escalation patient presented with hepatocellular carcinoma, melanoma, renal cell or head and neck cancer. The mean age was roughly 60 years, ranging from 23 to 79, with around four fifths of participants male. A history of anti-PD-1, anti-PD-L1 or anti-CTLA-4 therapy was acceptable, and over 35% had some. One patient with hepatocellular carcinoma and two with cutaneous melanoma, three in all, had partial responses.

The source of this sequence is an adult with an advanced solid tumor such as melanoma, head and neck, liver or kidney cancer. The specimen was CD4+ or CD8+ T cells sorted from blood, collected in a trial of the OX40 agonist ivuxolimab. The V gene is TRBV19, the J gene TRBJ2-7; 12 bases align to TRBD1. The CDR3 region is CASSKGQGAREQYF. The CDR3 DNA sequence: TGTGCCAGTAGTAAGGGACAGGGGGCGAGGGAGCAGTACTTC.